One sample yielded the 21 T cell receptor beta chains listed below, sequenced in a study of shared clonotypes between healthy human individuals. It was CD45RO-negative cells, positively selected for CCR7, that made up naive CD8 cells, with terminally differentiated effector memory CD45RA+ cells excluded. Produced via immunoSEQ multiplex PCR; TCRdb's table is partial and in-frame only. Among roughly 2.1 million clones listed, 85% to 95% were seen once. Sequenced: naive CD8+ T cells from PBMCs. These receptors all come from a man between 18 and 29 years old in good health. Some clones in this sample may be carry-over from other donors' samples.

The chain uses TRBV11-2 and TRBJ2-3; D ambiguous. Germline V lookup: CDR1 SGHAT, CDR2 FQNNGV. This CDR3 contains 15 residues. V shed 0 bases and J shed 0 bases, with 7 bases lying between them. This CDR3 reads CASSLEQLSTDTQYF. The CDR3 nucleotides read TGTGCCAGCAGCTTAGAACAGCTTAGCACAGATACGCAGTATTTT.

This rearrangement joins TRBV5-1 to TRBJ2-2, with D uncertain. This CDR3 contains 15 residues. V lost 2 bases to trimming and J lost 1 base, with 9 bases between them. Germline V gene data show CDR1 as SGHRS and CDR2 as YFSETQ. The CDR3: CASSFGLGNTGELFF. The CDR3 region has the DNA TGCGCCAGCAGCTTTGGTTTGGGGAACACCGGGGAGCTGTTTTTT.

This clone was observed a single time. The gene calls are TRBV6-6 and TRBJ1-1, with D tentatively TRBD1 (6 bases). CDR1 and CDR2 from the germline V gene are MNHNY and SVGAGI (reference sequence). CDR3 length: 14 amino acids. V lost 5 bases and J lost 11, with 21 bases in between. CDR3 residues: CASSLDRKKEWAFF. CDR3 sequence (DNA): TGTGCCAGCAGTCTTGACAGGAAGAAAGAGTGGGCTTTCTTT.

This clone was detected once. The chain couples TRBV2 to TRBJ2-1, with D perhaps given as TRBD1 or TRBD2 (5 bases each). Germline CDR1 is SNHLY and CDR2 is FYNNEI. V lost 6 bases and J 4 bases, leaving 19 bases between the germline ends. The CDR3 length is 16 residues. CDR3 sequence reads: CASRQTTGRRYNEQFF. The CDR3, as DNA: TGTGCCAGCAGGCAGACCACGGGACGACGATACAATGAGCAGTTCTTC. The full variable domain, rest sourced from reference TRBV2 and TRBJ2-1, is EPEVTQTPSHQVTQMGQEVILRCVPISNHLYFYWYRQILGQKVEFLVSFYNNEISEKSEIFDDQFSVERPDGSNFTLKIRSTKLEDSAMYFCASRQTTGRRYNEQFFGPGTRLTVL.

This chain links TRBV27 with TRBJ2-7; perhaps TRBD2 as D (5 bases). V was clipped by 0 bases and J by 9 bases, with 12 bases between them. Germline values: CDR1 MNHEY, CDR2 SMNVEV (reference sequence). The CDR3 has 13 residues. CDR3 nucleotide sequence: TGTGCCAGCAGTTTATCGCGATCCGGGGTGCAGTACTTC. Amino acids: CASSLSRSGVQYF.

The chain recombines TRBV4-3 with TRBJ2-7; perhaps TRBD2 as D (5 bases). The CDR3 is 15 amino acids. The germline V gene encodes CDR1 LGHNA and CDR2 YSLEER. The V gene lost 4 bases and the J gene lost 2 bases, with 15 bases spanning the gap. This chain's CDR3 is CASSPGSRTAYEQYF. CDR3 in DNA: TGCGCCAGCAGCCCGGGGTCGAGGACGGCCTACGAGCAGTACTTC.

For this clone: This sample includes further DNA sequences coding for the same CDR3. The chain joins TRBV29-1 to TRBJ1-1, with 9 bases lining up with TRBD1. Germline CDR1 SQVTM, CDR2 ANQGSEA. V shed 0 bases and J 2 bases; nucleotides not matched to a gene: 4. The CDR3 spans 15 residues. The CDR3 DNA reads TGCAGCGTTGAAGATCCGGGACAGGGAAACACTGAAGCTTTCTTT. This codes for CSVEDPGQGNTEAFF.

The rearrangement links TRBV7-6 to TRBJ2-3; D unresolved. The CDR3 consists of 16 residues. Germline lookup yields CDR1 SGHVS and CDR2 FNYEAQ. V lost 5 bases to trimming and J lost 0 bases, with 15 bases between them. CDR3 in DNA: TGTGCCAGCAGCCTTACAGACACCCCTAGCACAGATACGCAGTATTTT. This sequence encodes CASSLTDTPSTDTQYF.

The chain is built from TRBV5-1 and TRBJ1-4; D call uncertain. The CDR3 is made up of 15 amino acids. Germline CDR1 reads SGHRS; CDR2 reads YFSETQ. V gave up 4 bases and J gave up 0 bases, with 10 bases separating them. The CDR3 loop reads CASSPTEATNEKLFF. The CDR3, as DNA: TGCGCCAGCAGCCCCACAGAGGCAACTAATGAAAAACTGTTTTTT.

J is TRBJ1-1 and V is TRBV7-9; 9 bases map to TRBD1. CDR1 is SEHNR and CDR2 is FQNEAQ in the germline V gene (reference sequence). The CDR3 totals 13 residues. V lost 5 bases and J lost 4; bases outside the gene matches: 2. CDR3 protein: CASSRQGGTEAFF. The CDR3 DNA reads TGTGCCAGCAGCCGACAGGGGGGCACTGAAGCTTTCTTT.

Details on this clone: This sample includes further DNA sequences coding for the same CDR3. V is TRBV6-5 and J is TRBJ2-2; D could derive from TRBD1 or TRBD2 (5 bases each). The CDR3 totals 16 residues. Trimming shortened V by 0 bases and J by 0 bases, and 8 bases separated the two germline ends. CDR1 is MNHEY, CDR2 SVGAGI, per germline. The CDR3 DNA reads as TGTGCCAGCAGTTACTCGATGGGACCGAACACCGGGGAGCTGTTTTTT. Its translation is CASSYSMGPNTGELFF.

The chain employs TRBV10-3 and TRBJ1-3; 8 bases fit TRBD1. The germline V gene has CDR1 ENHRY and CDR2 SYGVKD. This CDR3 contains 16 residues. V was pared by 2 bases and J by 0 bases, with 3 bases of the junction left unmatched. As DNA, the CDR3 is TGTGCCATCAGTGAGCCAGGGACAGGCTCTGGAAACACCATATATTTT. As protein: CAISEPGTGSGNTIYF.

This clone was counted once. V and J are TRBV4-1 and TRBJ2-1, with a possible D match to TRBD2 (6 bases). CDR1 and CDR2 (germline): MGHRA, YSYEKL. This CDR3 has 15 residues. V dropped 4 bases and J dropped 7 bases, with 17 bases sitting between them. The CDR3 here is CASSRGTEGVNEQFF. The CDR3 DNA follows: TGCGCCAGCAGCCGAGGGACTGAAGGAGTTAATGAGCAGTTCTTC.

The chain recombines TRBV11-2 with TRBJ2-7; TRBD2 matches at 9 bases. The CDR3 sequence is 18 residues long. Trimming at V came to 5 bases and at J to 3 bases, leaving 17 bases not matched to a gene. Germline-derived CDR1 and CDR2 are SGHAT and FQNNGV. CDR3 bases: TGTGCCAGCAGCCGGGGACTAGCTAAACTGGATTTTAACTACGAGCAGTACTTC. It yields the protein CASSRGLAKLDFNYEQYF.

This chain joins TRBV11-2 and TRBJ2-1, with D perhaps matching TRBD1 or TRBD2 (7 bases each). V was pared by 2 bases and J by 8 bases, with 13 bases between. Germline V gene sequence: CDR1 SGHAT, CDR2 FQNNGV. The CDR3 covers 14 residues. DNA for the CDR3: TGTGCCAGCAGCTTACTTTCAGGGGGGGATGAGCAGTTCTTC. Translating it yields CASSLLSGGDEQFF.

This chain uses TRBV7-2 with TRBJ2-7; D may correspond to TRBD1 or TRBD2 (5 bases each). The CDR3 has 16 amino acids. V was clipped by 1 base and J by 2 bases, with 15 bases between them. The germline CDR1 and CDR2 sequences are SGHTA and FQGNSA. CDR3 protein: CASSLGGWDAPYEQYF. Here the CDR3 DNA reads TGTGCCAGCAGCTTAGGAGGTTGGGACGCACCCTACGAGCAGTACTTC.

The CDR3 DNA reads TGTGCCAGCAGTTTAGCTAGCGGGGGCACAGATACGCAGTATTTT. Translation: CASSLASGGTDTQYF. The rearrangement uses TRBV27 and TRBJ2-3; 9 bases map to TRBD2. V was pared by 2 bases and J by 1 base, with 1 base of the junction left unmatched. Germline V lookup: CDR1 MNHEY, CDR2 SMNVEV (reference sequence). The CDR3 covers 15 residues.

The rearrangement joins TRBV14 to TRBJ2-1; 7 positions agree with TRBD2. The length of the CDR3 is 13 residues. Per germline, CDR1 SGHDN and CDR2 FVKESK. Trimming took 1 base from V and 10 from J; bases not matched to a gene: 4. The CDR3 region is CASSQGAGVEQFF. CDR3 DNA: TGTGCCAGCAGCCAAGGCGCGGGAGTGGAGCAGTTCTTC.

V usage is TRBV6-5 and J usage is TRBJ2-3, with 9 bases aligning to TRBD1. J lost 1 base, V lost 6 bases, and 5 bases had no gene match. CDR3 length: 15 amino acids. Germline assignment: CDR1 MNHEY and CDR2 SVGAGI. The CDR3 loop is CASRLGQGRTDTQYF. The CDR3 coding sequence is TGTGCCAGCAGGCTCGGACAGGGGCGCACAGATACGCAGTATTTT.

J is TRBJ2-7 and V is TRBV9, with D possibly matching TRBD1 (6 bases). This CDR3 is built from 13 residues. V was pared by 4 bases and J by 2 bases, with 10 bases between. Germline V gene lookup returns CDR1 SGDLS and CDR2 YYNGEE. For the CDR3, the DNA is TGTGCCAGCAGCAGGACAGAGGCCTACGAGCAGTACTTC. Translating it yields CASSRTEAYEQYF.

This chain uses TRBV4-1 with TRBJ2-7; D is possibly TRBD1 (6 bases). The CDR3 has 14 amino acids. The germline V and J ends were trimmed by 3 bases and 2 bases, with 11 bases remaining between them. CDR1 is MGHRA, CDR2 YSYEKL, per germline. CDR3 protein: CASSHSRGTYEQYF. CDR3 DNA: TGCGCCAGCAGCCACAGCAGGGGTACCTACGAGCAGTACTTC.